Judged by abundance, the clone carrying this TCR beta chain is medium-sized (0.01 to 0.1%). The data were taken from a study of blood T cell repertoires in COVID-19. Individuals drawn from under 30 US areas were roughly 18 to 100 years old. The length of the CDR3 is 19 residues. Germline V gene sequence: CDR1 SGHRS, CDR2 YFSETQ. V was trimmed by 4 bases and J by 1 base, leaving 26 bases between them. Authors' methods: Amplification from reference gene primers served as the basis for estimated nucleated cell counts. Some clones are missing from TCRdb's copy, which holds only in-frame ones; the method was immunoSEQ multiplex PCR. V and J calls and clone size are copied from that table; D and trimming were computed from the DNA. The sample lists about 400,000 clones; approximately 86% were seen once.

Sample: PBMCs or T cells enriched from blood (not recorded which). The clonotype was recovered from a woman aged 40 to 50 with acute COVID-19. The chain uses TRBV5-1 and TRBJ2-5, with D tentatively TRBD2 (7 bases). The CDR3 DNA follows: TGCGCCAGCAGCGGAGGGGGGGACCTCCGGGACTACTTCCAAGAGACCCAGTACTTC. Encoded protein: CASSGGGDLRDYFQETQYF.